This TCR beta chain was documented in a study of T cells in Graves' hyperthyroidism and ophthalmopathy. Study observations and caveats: Appearing also in blood were most of the thyroid clonotypes expanded above 0.001.

This clonotype was seen more than once but under ten times. Its target is unknown. The junction and the germline gene differ at one end; a read error may be behind it. Germline loops: CDR1 WSHSY, CDR2 SAAADI. The CDR3 has 13 residues. Reasons for excluding patients were uncontrolled infection, other autoimmune disease, pregnancy or lactation. The diagnoses drew upon clinical symptoms, serum thyroxine and TRAb, thyroid ultrasound and orbital computed tomography. Amplified TCR beta CDR3 regions derived from RNA transcripts. A first-round RT-PCR of the TCR CDR3 used the HTBI primer set. TCRdb used MiXCR to reprocess the multiplex PCR reads, holding one entry per CDR3 protein. The repertoire holds hundreds of thousands of distinct CDR3 sequences, with over 40% as singletons.

The origin of this receptor is an adult man with Graves' disease, either hyperthyroidism or ophthalmopathy (not recorded which). What was sequenced was peripheral blood or thyroid tissue (not recorded which). This chain links TRBV10-2 with TRBJ2-7; D is perhaps TRBD2 (6 bases). CDR3 sequence (DNA): TGTGCCAGCAAAAGTAGCGGTGCTAACGAGCAGTACTTC. It encodes CASKSSGANEQYF.